This T cell receptor beta chain stems from a study of blood T cell repertoires in COVID-19. Method: immunoSEQ multiplex PCR; TCRdb's copy keeps in-frame clones and lacks some. Of about 140,000 clones in the sample, less than 85% were seen once. In assigning cohorts, the study relied on participant-reported clinical history. CDR1 LNHDA and CDR2 SQIVND come from the germline V gene (reference sequence). V was cut by 3 bases and J by 7 bases, with 12 bases left in between. The CDR3 is made up of 13 amino acids. This clone has more than one count but fewer than ten. V usage is TRBV19 and J usage is TRBJ1-1, with TRBD1 as a possible D gene (5 bases). The sequence was collected from a woman younger than 30 who had been exposed to COVID-19. Source material: PBMCs or T cells enriched from blood (not recorded which). CDR3 sequence (DNA): TGTGCCAGTAGTATTCAGGGTCGGAGTGAAGCTTTCTTT. It yields the protein CASSIQGRSEAFF.